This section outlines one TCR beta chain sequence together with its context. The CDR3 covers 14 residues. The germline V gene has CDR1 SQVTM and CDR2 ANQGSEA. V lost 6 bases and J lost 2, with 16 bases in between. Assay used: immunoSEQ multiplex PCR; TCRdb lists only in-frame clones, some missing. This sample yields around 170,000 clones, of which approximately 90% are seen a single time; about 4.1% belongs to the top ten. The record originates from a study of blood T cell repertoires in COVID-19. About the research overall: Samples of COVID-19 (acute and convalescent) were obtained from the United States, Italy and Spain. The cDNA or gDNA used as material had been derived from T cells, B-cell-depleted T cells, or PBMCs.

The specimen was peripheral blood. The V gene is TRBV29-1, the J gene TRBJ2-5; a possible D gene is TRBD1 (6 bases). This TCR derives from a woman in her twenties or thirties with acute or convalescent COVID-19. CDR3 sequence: CSVGRQAGQETQYF. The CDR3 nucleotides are TGCAGCGTCGGACGACAGGCGGGTCAAGAGACCCAGTACTTC.